This T cell receptor beta chain is from a study of blood T cell repertoires in COVID-19. For the study at large: The United States, Italy and Spain supplied acute and convalescent COVID-19 samples. T cells, B-cell-depleted T cells, or PBMCs provided the cDNA or gDNA that served as material.

The germline V and J ends were trimmed by 4 bases and 2 bases, with 21 bases remaining between them. The CDR3 totals 18 residues. CDR1 and CDR2 from the germline V gene are LNHDA and SQIVND (reference sequence). Here immunoSEQ multiplex PCR was the method, and the copy in TCRdb shows in-frame clones only, minus some. Among roughly 280,000 clones listed, 85% to 90% were seen once. Those who participated ranged in age from about 18 to 89 years and resided in some 24 US areas. Cohort assignment relied on participant-reported clinical history. This chain connects TRBV19 to TRBJ2-4; TRBD2 might be the D (6 bases). This sequence originates from a woman aged 25-40 years with acute COVID-19. Input material: PBMCs or T cells enriched from blood (not recorded which). In nucleotides, the CDR3 is TGTGCCAGTAGTACGGGGCCCGGGAGTCGAGGTACCAAAAACATTCAGTACTTC. It yields the protein CASSTGPGSRGTKNIQYF. The complete variable domain, with remaining parts taken from reference TRBV19 and TRBJ2-4, reads DGGITQSPKYLFRKEGQNVTLSCEQNLNHDAMYWYRQDPGQGLRLIYYSQIVNDFQKGDIAEGYSVSREKKESFPLTVTSAQKNPTAFYLCASSTGPGSRGTKNIQYFGAGTRLSVL.